This T cell receptor beta chain originates from a study of control samples from healthy donors and cancer patients. The V segment lost 2 bases and the J segment 1 base; nucleotides outside the gene matches: 3. CDR1 SGHTA and CDR2 FQGTGA come from the germline V gene. CDR3 length: 15 residues. Method: immunoSEQ multiplex PCR; TCRdb's copy keeps in-frame clones and lacks some. The sample includes about 120,000 clones, roughly 88% of them seen just once. The clonotype originates from a man in his forties in good health. The sequencing sample was made of blood. The chain is built from TRBV7-3 and TRBJ2-5, with 8 bases that match TRBD2. The CDR3 nucleotides are TGTGCCAGCAGCTTAGCGGGGGGCGTCCAAGAGACCCAGTACTTC. Its translation is CASSLAGGVQETQYF. The whole variable domain, remainder taken from reference TRBV7-3 and TRBJ2-5, is GAGVSQTPSNKVTEKGKYVELRCDPISGHTALYWYRQSLGQGPEFLIYFQGTGAADDSGLPNDRFFAVRPEGSVSTLKIQRTERGDSAVYLCASSLAGGVQETQYFGPGTRLLVL.